Listed below are T cell receptor beta chains from one sample, sequenced in a study of siplizumab effects on memory and regulatory T cells. Profiling relied on immunoSEQ multiplex PCR, and the TCRdb table lists in-frame clones only, not all of them. The data contain some 100,000 clones, around 93% of them singletons. The material sequenced was non-Treg CD4+ T cells sorted from blood. The receptor set was obtained from a human donor in good health. CDR3s include the opening cysteine and the closing phenylalanine or tryptophan. D genes are given only for firm matches. Size is stated for part of the rows, as once, few or many counts, or as a class when the clone is expanded.

>TRBV20-1|TRBJ1-1|NA|NA
TGCAGTCCCCCAGGGAACACTGAAGCTTTCTTT
CSPPGNTEAFF
>TRBV29-1|TRBJ1-2|NA|NA
TGCAGCGTTGAAGAAGGGAGGATGCAACTTGGCTACACCTTC
CSVEEGRMQLGYTF
>TRBV6-5|TRBJ1-6|NA|TRBD1
TGTGCCTCCCAGGAGGACAGGGGTTCACCCCTCCACTTT
CASQEDRGSPLHF
>TRBV29-1|TRBJ1-1|NA|NA
TGCAGCGTTCTCGATCTAAGAAGGGACACTGAAGCTTTCTTT
CSVLDLRRDTEAFF
>TRBV5-1|TRBJ2-1|NA|NA
TGCGCCAGCAGCCCACGCCCGACCGGTGGCGGGGCATGGTCCTACAATGAGCAGTTCTTC
CASSPRPTGGGAWSYNEQFF
>TRBV18|TRBJ1-1|NA|TRBD1
TGTGCCAGCTCAGCCTTTGTGGGGCAGGGGGCGATTGGAGCTTTCTTT
CASSAFVGQGAIGAFF
>TRBV5-6|TRBJ2-2|NA|NA
TGTGCCAGCAGCCTCTATTTTACTCGGGGATCGAACACCGGGGAGCTGTTTTTT
CASSLYFTRGSNTGELFF
>TRBV7-2|TRBJ2-7|NA|NA
TGTGCCAGCAGCTCACAGAGGGGCCCCTCCTACGAGCAGTACTTC
CASSSQRGPSYEQYF
>TRBV2|TRBJ2-7|NA|TRBD1
TGTGCCAGCACCGGGGACAGGTACTACGAGCAGTACTTC
CASTGDRYYEQYF
>TRBV30|TRBJ2-2|NA|TRBD2
TGTGCCTGGAGGCCCCCGGGGGGGGTCAGCACCGGGGAGCTGTTTTTT
CAWRPPGGVSTGELFF
>TRBV7-3|TRBJ2-2|NA|NA
TGTGCCAGCAGCTTAGGGACGGGATACACCGGGGAGCTGTTTTTT
CASSLGTGYTGELFF
>TRBV27|TRBJ1-1|NA|NA
TGTGCCAGCAGTCTACTCCCCTGGACGGGAGGCACTGAAGCTTTCTTT
CASSLLPWTGGTEAFF
>TRBV25-1|TRBJ1-1|NA|NA
TGTGCCAGCAGTGAGCCGCCGAACACTGAAGCTTTCTTT
CASSEPPNTEAFF
>TRBV7-7|TRBJ1-1|NA|NA
TGTGCCAGCAGCATTCCGGGACAAAGGGGAGAGAACACTGAAGCTTTCTTT
CASSIPGQRGENTEAFF
>TRBV7-3|TRBJ2-7|NA|NA
TGTGCCAGCAGCCTAACCGGCCCGGAAGGATACGAGCAGTACTTC
CASSLTGPEGYEQYF
>TRBV5-3|TRBJ2-6|NA|NA
TGTGCCAGACCGGAGGGGAGCTCTGGGGCCAACGTCCTGACTTTC
CARPEGSSGANVLTF
>TRBV6-1|TRBJ1-1|NA|NA
TGTGCCAGCAGTGACCGAAAGACGGAGAACACTGAAGCTTTCTTT
CASSDRKTENTEAFF
>TRBV7-2|TRBJ2-1|NA|TRBD2
TGTGCCAGCAGGGGACTAGAAGTTGAGCAGTTCTTC
CASRGLEVEQFF
>TRBV2|TRBJ2-3|NA|NA
TGTGCCAGCAGACGGGACCTCACAGATACGCAGTATTTT
CASRRDLTDTQYF
>TRBV7-2|TRBJ1-1|few|NA
TGTGCCAGCAGCTCATACTCTGAAGCTTTCTTT
CASSSYSEAFF
>TRBV7-6|TRBJ2-5|NA|TRBD2
TGTGCCAGCAGCCCGCCAGCGGGGCGGGGGGAGACCCAGTACTTC
CASSPPAGRGETQYF
>TRBV11-2|TRBJ2-7|NA|NA
TGTGCCAGCAGCCGAGGGGGGGAGCAGTACTTC
CASSRGGEQYF
>TRBV10-3|TRBJ1-3|NA|NA
TGTGCCATCAGTGACCGATCATTATCCTCTGGAAACACCATATATTTT
CAISDRSLSSGNTIYF
>TRBV7-3|TRBJ2-1|NA|NA
TGTGCCAGCAGCTCGACCGGGGAAAACAGGGTCAATGAGCAGTTCTTC
CASSSTGENRVNEQFF
>TRBV7-2|TRBJ2-2|once|NA
TGTGCCAGCAGCTCCGTAGGGGCCACCGGGGAGCTGTTTTTT
CASSSVGATGELFF
>TRBV7-7|TRBJ2-3|NA|TRBD2
TGTGCCAGCAGCTCAGGGACTAGCGGGCTTGATACGCAGTATTTT
CASSSGTSGLDTQYF
>TRBV21-1|TRBJ1-2|NA|NA
TGTGCCAGCGGGACAGGGGGCCCTCCAGTGCTCTCTTATGGCTACACCTTC
CASGTGGPPVLSYGYTF
>TRBV18|TRBJ2-3|once|NA
TGTGCCAGCTCACCTCCTGGACGGGGCACAGATACGCAGTATTTT
CASSPPGRGTDTQYF
>TRBV5-1|TRBJ2-1|few|TRBD1
TGCGCCACTTCAGGGGGACCCTACAATGAGCAGTTCTTC
CATSGGPYNEQFF
>TRBV7-2|TRBJ1-6|NA|TRBD1
TGTGCCAGCAGCTTATTGGAGGGGGCAGGGTATAATTCACCCCTCCACTTT
CASSLLEGAGYNSPLHF
>TRBV19|TRBJ1-2|once|NA
TGTGCCAGTAGTGCGGCGAACTATGGCTACACCTTC
CASSAANYGYTF
>TRBV29-1|TRBJ2-7|NA|NA
TGCAGCGTTGGGTCCGCGGGCCCGGAGCAGTACTTC
CSVGSAGPEQYF
>TRBV6-5|TRBJ2-5|NA|NA
TGTGCCAGCAGTTTGGTCGGAGAGACCCAGTACTTC
CASSLVGETQYF
>TRBV29-1|TRBJ1-2|NA|NA
TGCAGCGTTGAAGGGGCAGGGGCGCTGAACTATGGCTACACCTTC
CSVEGAGALNYGYTF
>TRBV6-1|TRBJ2-7|NA|NA
TGTGCCAGCAGTGAAGGAGGGGCCTACGAGCAGTACTTC
CASSEGGAYEQYF
>TRBV7-3|TRBJ1-4|NA|NA
TGTGCCAGCAGCTTGGAGGCTAATGAAAAACTGTTTTTT
CASSLEANEKLFF
>TRBV6-6|TRBJ2-1|NA|NA
TGTGCCAGCAGTTACAGCCCACATGCCTACAATGAGCAGTTCTTC
CASSYSPHAYNEQFF
>TRBV21-1|TRBJ1-6|NA|NA
TGTGCCAGCGACCCAGGGGGCAACAATTCACCCCTCCACTTT
CASDPGGNNSPLHF
>TRBV21-1|TRBJ1-4|NA|NA
TGTGCCAGCAGCAAAGCGCTCCAACAGGGGAGTAATGAAAAACTGTTTTTT
CASSKALQQGSNEKLFF
>TRBV6-5|TRBJ1-2|NA|NA
TGTGCCAGCAGTTACTCGGGATTGGAGGCATATGGCTACACCTTC
CASSYSGLEAYGYTF
>TRBV6-5|TRBJ1-3|NA|NA
TGTGCCAGCTCGAGATCAACAGGGTTCGGGAACACCATATATTTT
CASSRSTGFGNTIYF
>TRBV9|TRBJ1-6|NA|NA
TGTGCCAGCAGCGAGTTGCCGGGGGGAGGTGACGCACCCCTCCACTTT
CASSELPGGGDAPLHF
>TRBV7-9|TRBJ1-6|NA|NA
TGTGCCAGCAGCCCAAAACAGGCTAACTCACCCCTCCACTTT
CASSPKQANSPLHF
>TRBV6-5|TRBJ2-3|NA|NA
TGTGCCAGCAGTTATGGACTACCCAGCACAGATACGCAGTATTTT
CASSYGLPSTDTQYF
>TRBV2|TRBJ1-1|NA|TRBD1
TGTGCCAGCAGGGGGGTCAGGGGGCGAACTGAAGCTTTCTTT
CASRGVRGRTEAFF
>TRBV7-2|TRBJ2-3|once|NA
TGTGCCAGCAGCTTATGGCCCACAGATACGCAGTATTTT
CASSLWPTDTQYF
>TRBV6-5|TRBJ1-4|NA|NA
TGTGCCAGCAGTTACTCGGGGGGGGTAGGTGAAAAACTGTTTTTT
CASSYSGGVGEKLFF
>TRBV28|TRBJ1-1|NA|TRBD1
TGTGCCAGCAGTACCGGAGACAGGGTTAACACTGAAGCTTTCTTT
CASSTGDRVNTEAFF
>TRBV18|TRBJ2-2|NA|NA
TGTGCCAGCTCCCCGGGTCTTCCTAACACCGGGGAGCTGTTTTTT
CASSPGLPNTGELFF
>TRBV30|TRBJ1-5|few|NA
TGTGCCTGGAGTGAAGGCCGTAGCAATCAGCCCCAGCATTTT
CAWSEGRSNQPQHF
>TRBV28|TRBJ2-3|NA|TRBD2
TGTGCCATCGGGACTAGCGGGGGTTTCACAGATACGCAGTATTTT
CAIGTSGGFTDTQYF
>TRBV30|TRBJ1-2|NA|NA
TGTGCCTGGAGCAGACAGTCTGGTACAGGCTACACCTTC
CAWSRQSGTGYTF
>TRBV2|TRBJ1-2|NA|TRBD1
TGTGCCAGCATCGAGACAGGGGGCAACTATGGCTACACCTTC
CASIETGGNYGYTF
>TRBV4-3|TRBJ2-3|NA|TRBD2
TGCGCCAGCAGCCAAGTAAAACTAGCGCGCGGCACAGATACGCAGTATTTT
CASSQVKLARGTDTQYF
>TRBV5-6|TRBJ2-7|NA|NA
TGTGCCAGCAGCCCCAGGGATGCTGCGACCTACGAGCAGTACTTC
CASSPRDAATYEQYF
>TRBV7-9|TRBJ2-3|NA|NA
TGTGCCAGCAGGGGCGACACATTTAGCACAGATACGCAGTATTTT
CASRGDTFSTDTQYF
>TRBV6-5|TRBJ1-6|NA|TRBD1
TGTGCCAGCAGAACAGACAGGGGGAATTCACCCCTCCACTTT
CASRTDRGNSPLHF
>TRBV7-7|TRBJ2-5|NA|NA
TGTGCCAGCAGCTTAGGGTCCACCAAAGAGACCCAGTACTTC
CASSLGSTKETQYF
>TRBV9|TRBJ2-2|NA|NA
TGTGCCAGCAGCGTAGTTGTAGGGGCGAACACCGGGGAGCTGTTTTTT
CASSVVVGANTGELFF
>TRBV27|TRBJ1-1|NA|TRBD1
TGTGCCAGCAATGCTAGGACAGGGGTGTTCACTGAAGCTTTCTTT
CASNARTGVFTEAFF